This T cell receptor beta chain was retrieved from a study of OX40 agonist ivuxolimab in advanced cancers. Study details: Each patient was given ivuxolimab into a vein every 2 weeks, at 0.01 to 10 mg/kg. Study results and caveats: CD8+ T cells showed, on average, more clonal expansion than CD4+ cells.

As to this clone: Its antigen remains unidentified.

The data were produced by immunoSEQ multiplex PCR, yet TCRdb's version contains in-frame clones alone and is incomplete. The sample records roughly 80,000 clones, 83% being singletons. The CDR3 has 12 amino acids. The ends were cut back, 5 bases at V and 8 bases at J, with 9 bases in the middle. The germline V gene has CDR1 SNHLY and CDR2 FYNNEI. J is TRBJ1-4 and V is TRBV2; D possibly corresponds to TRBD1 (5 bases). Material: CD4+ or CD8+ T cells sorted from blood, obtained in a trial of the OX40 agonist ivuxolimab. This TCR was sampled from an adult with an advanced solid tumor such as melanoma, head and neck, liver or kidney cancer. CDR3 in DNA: TGTGCCAGCAGTCGGGACGGGGAAAAACTGTTTTTT. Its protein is CASSRDGEKLFF.